Below, one T cell receptor beta chain is given with its context. This sample was included in a study of blood T cell repertoires in COVID-19. The overall study: From the United States, Italy and Spain came samples of acute and convalescent COVID-19. T cells, B-cell-depleted T cells, or PBMCs provided the cDNA or gDNA that served as material.

J gave up 7 bases and V 2 bases, and 3 bases lay outside the gene matches. The CDR3 contains 15 residues. CDR1 and CDR2 from the germline V gene are MNHEY and SMNVEV (reference sequence). Authors' data handling: Amplification of reference gene primers was used by the study to estimate nucleated cell counts. The assay was immunoSEQ multiplex PCR, and TCRdb's table has in-frame clones only and misses some. D and trimming come from the DNA, and the V and J calls and clone size come from that table. Of about 71,000 clones listed, roughly 82% were seen once; the top ten hold roughly an eighth. The receptor was isolated from a woman older than 75 with acute or convalescent COVID-19. What was sequenced was peripheral blood. The genes are TRBV27 and TRBJ2-1; the match to TRBD2 covers 12 bases. This CDR3 reads CASSLTSGRLNEQFF. In nucleotides, the CDR3 is TGTGCCAGCAGTTTAACTAGCGGGAGGTTGAATGAGCAGTTCTTC.